This entry lists 10 T cell receptor beta chains sequenced from one sample in a study of T-cell reconstitution after alpha-beta-depleted transplantation in children. For TCRbeta, the library was prepared with unique molecular identifiers. From the PCR reads, TCRdb called clonotypes with MiXCR, one entry per CDR3 protein. The sample contains roughly 400,000 distinct CDR3 sequences, roughly 22% of which appear only once. Specimen: PBMCs from the stem cell graft donor, collected from the stem cell graft. These receptors were obtained from a human donor who donated a stem cell graft to a child with acute myeloid leukemia.

A few counts support this clonotype. V usage is TRBV12-3 or TRBV12-4 and J usage is TRBJ1-2; TRBD1 is a possible D gene (5 bases). The CDR3 contains 13 residues. Trimming left V 1 base short and J 7 bases short, with 10 bases between. In DNA, the CDR3 is TGTGCCAGCAGTTTAGACGGCGGGGGTGGCTACACCTTC. This translates into CASSLDGGGGYTF.

The J gene is TRBJ2-5, the V gene TRBV6-2 or TRBV6-3; 7 nucleotides align to TRBD1. V shed 6 bases, J shed 4 bases, and the junction held 11 bases outside the gene matches. CDR3 length: 15 residues. Germline CDR1 reads MNHEY; CDR2 reads SVGEGT. CDR3 sequence (DNA): TGTGCCAGCAGCCCGACAGGGCCCTCGGGAGAGACCCAGTACTTC. Translated: CASSPTGPSGETQYF.

J is TRBJ2-2 and V is TRBV15; D remains ambiguous. Germline assignment: CDR1 LNHNV and CDR2 YYDKDF (reference sequence). The length of the CDR3 is 13 residues. Trimming stripped 3 bases from V and 2 bases from J, with 4 bases between. The CDR3 DNA reads TGTGCCACCAGCAGGTATAACACCGGGGAGCTGTTTTTT. As protein: CATSRYNTGELFF.

The chain is built from TRBV12-3 or TRBV12-4 and TRBJ1-2; TRBD1 is a possible D gene (6 bases). The length of the CDR3 is 13 residues. Trimming shortened V by 5 bases and J by 7 bases, and 14 bases separated the two germline ends. The CDR3 spells CASSQGTALGYTF. CDR3 DNA sequence: TGTGCCAGCAGTCAGGGGACTGCCCTTGGCTACACCTTC.

V is TRBV7-2 and J is TRBJ2-3; the match to TRBD2 covers 8 bases. V was clipped by 3 bases and J by 5 bases; unmatched bases: 4. The CDR3 covers 14 residues. Germline CDR1 and CDR2: SGHTA and FQGNSA. The CDR3 DNA is TGTGCCAGCAGCTTTGGGACTAGTGGAGATACGCAGTATTTT. It is translated as CASSFGTSGDTQYF.

This clonotype was detected many times. The chain recombines TRBV5-1 with TRBJ2-3, with TRBD2 identical over 12 bases. The CDR3 covers 16 residues. Germline V gene lookup returns CDR1 SGHRS and CDR2 YFSETQ. The trim removed 3 bases at V and 0 bases at J, leaving 2 bases unmatched. CDR3 coding DNA: TGCGCCAGCAGCTCAGGACTAGCGGGGAGCACAGATACGCAGTATTTT. This sequence encodes CASSSGLAGSTDTQYF.

This clonotype was observed at least ten times. This chain links TRBV29-1 with TRBJ2-5; 7 bases match TRBD1. The V and J ends lost 8 bases and 4 bases, in that order; junction bases with no gene match: 7. The CDR3 loop spans 12 amino acids. Germline V gene sequence: CDR1 SQVTM, CDR2 ANQGSEA. DNA of the CDR3: TGCAGCTACGACAGGGAAATAGAGACCCAGTACTTC. It codes for CSYDREIETQYF.

The rearrangement uses TRBV24-1 and TRBJ2-2, with 7 positions matching TRBD2. CDR1 is KGHDR, CDR2 SFDVKD, per germline. The CDR3 spans 14 residues. V was pared by 8 bases and J by 1 base, with 3 bases of the junction left unmatched. CDR3 amino acids: CATMTGGNTGELFF. The CDR3 nucleotides are TGTGCCACCATGACGGGGGGGAACACCGGGGAGCTGTTTTTT.

This clonotype was counted a single time. This may be a read error: a much more frequent sequence differs by one nucleotide. The chain joins TRBV20-1 to TRBJ1-1; possible D gene TRBD1, 5 bases. The CDR3 consists of 12 residues. Germline V CDR1 and CDR2: DFQATT, SNEGSKA (reference sequence). The CDR3 region has the DNA TGCAGCGCGTGGGACGGGAGCACTGAAGCTTTCTTT. This encodes CSAWDGSTEAFF.

This clonotype rates as medium-sized. V gene TRBV12-3 or TRBV12-4 combines with J gene TRBJ2-7; tentative D call: TRBD1 (6 bases). This CDR3 region has 14 residues. The V gene lost 6 bases and the J gene lost 2 bases, with 14 bases spanning the gap. In nucleotides, the CDR3 is TGTGCCAGCAGAAGTAACGACAGGCCCTACGAGCAGTACTTC. Its translation: CASRSNDRPYEQYF.